The present TCR beta chain was sequenced within a study of beta chain features in type 1 diabetes. Overall study results and limits: Shorter TCRB CDR3s, moderately but significantly so, were found in Type 1 diabetes patients in all four CD4+ subsets.

Expressed TCRB transcripts were sequenced after all isolated RNA was converted to cDNA. TCRdb's copy holds only in-frame clones and misses some; the assay was immunoSEQ multiplex PCR. Here the sample spans almost 350,000 clones, around 9.7% being singletons. With regard to this clone: Its antigen remains unidentified.

Germline assignment: CDR1 SGHTA and CDR2 FQGNSA. This CDR3 region has 14 residues. The trim removed 5 bases at V and 8 bases at J, leaving 8 bases unmatched. The clonotype originates from a young man with type 1 diabetes. The chain carries TRBV7-2 and TRBJ1-2, with 10 bases identical to TRBD1. The sample was central memory CD4+ T cells from blood. The DNA of the CDR3 is TGTGCCAGCAGCCCAGGACAGGGGGAGCACGGCTACACCTTC. It is translated as CASSPGQGEHGYTF.